A selection of T cell receptor beta chains follows, all from one sample in a study of spatial heterogeneity in lung cancer. TCRdb reanalysed the 5' RACE reads using MiXCR and keeps one entry per CDR3 protein. The table includes around 110,000 distinct CDR3 sequences, less than 15% detected once. The sample in question was PBMCs, obtained at follow-up. The receptors derive from a male donor with early-stage non-small cell lung cancer. CDR3s include the opening cysteine and the closing phenylalanine or tryptophan. Each record gives: V gene, clone size, J gene, D gene, CDR3 protein, CDR3 DNA. The D gene is left open where the match is weak. Clone size, where shown, is once, few, many, or a class for clones that have expanded.

>TRBV28|few|TRBJ2-7|.
CASKATSLSYEQYF
TGTGCCAGCAAGGCAACATCCTTATCCTACGAGCAGTACTTC
>TRBV10-2|few|TRBJ2-3|.
CASSPSGLPYF
TGCGCCAGCAGCCCCTCCGGACTACCATATTTT
>TRBV5-1|few|TRBJ1-2|.
CASSPDRAFYGYTF
TGCGCCAGCAGCCCGGACAGAGCCTTCTATGGCTACACCTTC
>TRBV9|.|TRBJ2-7|TRBD1
CASSVGQGIYEQYF
TGTGCCAGCAGCGTGGGACAGGGGATCTACGAGCAGTACTTC
>TRBV27|.|TRBJ1-5|.
CASCPGTPNQPQHF
TGTGCCAGCTGCCCCGGGACACCGAATCAGCCCCAGCATTTT
>TRBV2|many|TRBJ2-7|.
CASQGLDHYEQYF
TGTGCCAGCCAGGGATTAGACCACTACGAGCAGTACTTC
>TRBV29-1|few|TRBJ1-1|TRBD1
CSVEDGTGVTEAFF
TGCAGCGTGGAGGACGGGACAGGGGTCACTGAAGCTTTCTTT
>TRBV20-1|few|TRBJ1-1|.
CSAFVRTWGTEAFF
TGCAGTGCTTTCGTCCGCACATGGGGAACGGAAGCTTTCTTT
>TRBV1|.|TRBJ2-5|.
CTSSPRIEGDKETQYF
TGCACCAGCAGCCCCAGGATTGAAGGGGATAAAGAGACCCAGTACTTC
>TRBV29-1|few|TRBJ2-7|.
CSVKQALGSYEQYF
TGCAGCGTTAAGCAGGCCTTAGGCTCCTACGAGCAGTACTTC
>TRBV19|many|TRBJ2-7|TRBD2
CASSTTQRGAVYEQYF
TGTGCCAGTAGTACCACGCAGCGGGGGGCTGTCTACGAGCAGTACTTC
>TRBV28|.|TRBJ1-4|TRBD1
CASRASTGGRGEKLFF
TGTGCCAGCAGGGCGTCGACAGGGGGCCGGGGTGAAAAACTGTTTTTT
>TRBV7-6|few|TRBJ1-5|.
CASSLRRGNQPQHF
TGTGCCAGCAGCTTAAGGCGGGGCAATCAGCCCCAGCATTTT
>TRBV18|many|TRBJ1-5|TRBD1
CASSPTTGNQPQHF
TGTGCCAGCTCACCAACGACAGGGAATCAGCCCCAGCATTTT
>TRBV6-2/TRBV6-3|.|TRBJ2-7|TRBD2
CASHSTLAGTYEQYF
TGTGCCAGCCACTCCACTCTAGCGGGGACCTACGAGCAGTACTTC
>TRBV20-1|.|TRBJ2-3|.
CSAQTDSQYF
TGCAGTGCTCAGACGGATTCGCAGTATTTT
>TRBV12-3/TRBV12-4|.|TRBJ1-5|.
CASRLSVSNQPQHF
TGTGCCAGCAGGTTAAGTGTTAGCAATCAGCCCCAGCATTTT
>TRBV2|many|TRBJ2-3|.
CASSLTRRDLGSTDTQYF
TGTGCCAGCAGTCTGACACGACGGGACCTAGGAAGCACAGATACGCAGTATTTT
>TRBV6-1|.|TRBJ1-4|.
CASRMRRGPTTNEKLFF
TGTGCCAGCAGGATGCGACGAGGCCCTACAACTAATGAAAAACTGTTTTTT
>TRBV5-6|few|TRBJ1-1|.
CASSLAGMNTEAFF
TGTGCCAGCAGCTTGGCTGGGATGAACACTGAAGCTTTCTTT
>TRBV28|few|TRBJ2-3|TRBD1
CASKGQGLVTDTQYF
TGTGCCAGCAAGGGACAGGGGTTAGTTACAGATACGCAGTATTTT
>TRBV28|many|TRBJ1-6|.
CASRPNYGPLHF
TGTGCCAGCAGACCCAACTATGGACCCCTCCACTTT
>TRBV11-2|.|TRBJ1-4|.
CASSLGAYRDGDEKLFF
TGTGCCAGCAGCTTAGGAGCTTACAGGGACGGCGATGAAAAACTGTTTTTT
>TRBV3-1|few|TRBJ1-1|TRBD1
CASSRAGQVNTEAFF
TGTGCCAGCAGCCGCGCGGGACAGGTGAACACTGAAGCTTTCTTT
>TRBV25-1|.|TRBJ1-1|.
CASSGTGSAFF
TGTGCCAGCAGTGGAACAGGGTCGGCTTTCTTT
>TRBV7-8|.|TRBJ2-3|.
CASSLMGRSDTQYF
TGTGCCAGCAGCTTAATGGGGCGGTCGGATACGCAGTATTTT
>TRBV3-1|.|TRBJ2-7|.
CASSSRTATYEQYF
TGTGCCAGCAGCTCCCGGACTGCTACCTACGAGCAGTACTTC
>TRBV4-1|.|TRBJ1-2|TRBD1
CASSRDRGNYGYTF
TGCGCCAGCAGCCGGGACAGGGGTAACTATGGCTACACCTTC
>TRBV24-1|.|TRBJ2-2|.
CATSVSGPGELFF
TGTGCCACCAGTGTCAGCGGGCCCGGGGAGCTGTTTTTT
>TRBV7-9|many|TRBJ1-1|.
CASSLEWATEAFF
TGTGCCAGCAGCTTAGAGTGGGCCACTGAAGCTTTCTTT
>TRBV14|few|TRBJ2-7|TRBD2
CASSLERGPTYEQYF
TGTGCCAGCAGTCTTGAGCGGGGCCCGACCTACGAGCAGTACTTC
>TRBV28|many|TRBJ2-6|.
CASRLQGSGANVLTF
TGTGCCAGCAGACTTCAAGGGTCTGGGGCCAACGTCCTGACTTTC
>TRBV4-2|many|TRBJ2-2|.
CASSQDGSMNTGELFF
TGTGCCAGCAGCCAAGATGGCAGTATGAACACCGGGGAGCTGTTTTTT
>TRBV9|few|TRBJ2-3|.
CASSVDIDTDTQYF
TGTGCCAGCAGCGTCGACATTGACACAGATACGCAGTATTTT
>TRBV29-1|many|TRBJ1-1|.
CSVETAMNTEAFF
TGCAGCGTTGAGACAGCCATGAACACTGAAGCTTTCTTT
>TRBV2|.|TRBJ2-1|TRBD1
CASRRTGFNEQFF
TGTGCCAGCCGCCGGACAGGGTTCAATGAGCAGTTCTTC
>TRBV29-1|many|TRBJ2-1|.
CSVGRQVNNEQFF
TGCAGCGTTGGCCGGCAGGTAAACAATGAGCAGTTCTTC
>TRBV11-2|.|TRBJ2-7|.
CASSPGRGQSIEQYF
TGTGCCAGCAGCCCCGGACGGGGGCAAAGCATCGAGCAGTACTTC
>TRBV6-5|many|TRBJ1-5|.
CASRTTGYSNQPQHF
TGTGCCAGCAGGACGACAGGATATAGCAATCAGCCCCAGCATTTT
>TRBV20-1|.|TRBJ1-5|.
CSARVGQVRNQPQHF
TGCAGTGCTAGAGTGGGGCAGGTTCGCAATCAGCCCCAGCATTTT
>TRBV12-3/TRBV12-4|many|TRBJ2-1|TRBD2
CASSGGRNSYNEQFF
TGTGCCAGCAGCGGGGGGAGAAACTCCTACAATGAGCAGTTCTTC
>TRBV15|once|TRBJ1-2|.
CATSISTRGNYGYTF
TGTGCCACCAGCATCTCTACACGCGGTAACTATGGCTACACCTTC
>TRBV6-1|many|TRBJ2-7|TRBD1
CASRRRTGVGHEQYF
TGTGCCAGCAGACGAAGGACAGGGGTTGGACACGAGCAGTACTTC
>TRBV15|few|TRBJ1-3|TRBD1
CATSRRYQQGSGNTIYF
TGTGCCACCAGCAGAAGATACCAACAGGGGTCTGGAAACACCATATATTTT
>TRBV7-6|many|TRBJ1-6|TRBD1
CASSRQGHSPLHF
TGTGCCAGCAGCCGACAGGGCCATTCACCCCTCCACTTT
>TRBV28|many|TRBJ2-7|TRBD2
CASYEGGGAGYEQYF
TGTGCCAGCTACGAAGGCGGGGGGGCGGGCTACGAGCAGTACTTC
>TRBV6-2/TRBV6-3|many|TRBJ2-1|TRBD2
CASSLLAGFNEQFF
TGTGCCAGCAGTTTACTAGCGGGGTTCAATGAGCAGTTCTTC
>TRBV14|.|TRBJ2-5|.
CASSHWGTQETQYF
TGTGCCAGCAGCCATTGGGGGACCCAAGAGACCCAGTACTTC
>TRBV18|.|TRBJ2-3|.
CASSPQRSTDTQYF
TGTGCCAGCTCGCCACAGAGAAGCACAGATACGCAGTATTTT
>TRBV12-3/TRBV12-4|few|TRBJ1-2|.
CASSLGPQGSGGYTF
TGTGCCAGCAGTTTGGGTCCCCAGGGATCGGGTGGCTACACCTTC
>TRBV30|many|TRBJ2-7|TRBD1
CAWGQGTSSYEQYF
TGTGCCTGGGGACAGGGGACGAGCTCCTACGAGCAGTACTTC